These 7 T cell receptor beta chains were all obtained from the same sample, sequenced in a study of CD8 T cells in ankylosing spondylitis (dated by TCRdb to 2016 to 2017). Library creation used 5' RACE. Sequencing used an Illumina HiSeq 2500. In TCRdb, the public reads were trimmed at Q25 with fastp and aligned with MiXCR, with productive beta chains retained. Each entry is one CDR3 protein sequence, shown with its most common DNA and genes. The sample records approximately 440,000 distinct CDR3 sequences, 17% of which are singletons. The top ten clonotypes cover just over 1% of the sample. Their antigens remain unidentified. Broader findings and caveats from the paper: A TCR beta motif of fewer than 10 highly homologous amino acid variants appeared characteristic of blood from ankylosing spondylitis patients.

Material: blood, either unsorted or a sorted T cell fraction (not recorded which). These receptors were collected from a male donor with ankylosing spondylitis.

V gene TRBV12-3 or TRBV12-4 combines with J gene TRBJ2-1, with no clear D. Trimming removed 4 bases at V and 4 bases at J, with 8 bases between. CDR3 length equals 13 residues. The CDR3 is CASSSTEYNEQFF. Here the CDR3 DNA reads TGTGCCAGCAGTTCCACAGAGTACAATGAGCAGTTCTTC.

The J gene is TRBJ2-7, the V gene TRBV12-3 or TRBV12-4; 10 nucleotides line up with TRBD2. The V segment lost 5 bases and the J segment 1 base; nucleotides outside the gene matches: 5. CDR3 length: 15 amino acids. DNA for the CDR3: TGTGCCAGCAGTCCCGGGACTAGCGCTTCCTACGAGCAGTACTTC. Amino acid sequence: CASSPGTSASYEQYF.

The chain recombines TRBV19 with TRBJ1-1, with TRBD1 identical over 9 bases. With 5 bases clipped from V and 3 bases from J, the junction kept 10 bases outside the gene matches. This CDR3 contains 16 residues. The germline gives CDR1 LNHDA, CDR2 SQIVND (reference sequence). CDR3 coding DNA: TGTGCCAGTAGTCGACGACAGGGGGGGTTGCACACTGAAGCTTTCTTT. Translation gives CASSRRQGGLHTEAFF.

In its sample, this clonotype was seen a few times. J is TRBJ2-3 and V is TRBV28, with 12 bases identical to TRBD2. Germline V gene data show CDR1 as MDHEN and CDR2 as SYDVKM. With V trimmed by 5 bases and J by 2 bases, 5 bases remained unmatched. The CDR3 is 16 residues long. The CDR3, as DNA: TGTGCCAGCAGTCTGGGACTAGCGGGCCACACAGATACGCAGTATTTT. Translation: CASSLGLAGHTDTQYF.

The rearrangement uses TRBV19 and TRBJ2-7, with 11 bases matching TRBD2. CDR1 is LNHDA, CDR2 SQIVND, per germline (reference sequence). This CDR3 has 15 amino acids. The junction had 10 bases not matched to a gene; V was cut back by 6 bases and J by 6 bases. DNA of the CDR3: TGTGCCAGTAGCCCTAGCGGGGGGCTACTCGTCGAGCAGTACTTC. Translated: CASSPSGGLLVEQYF.

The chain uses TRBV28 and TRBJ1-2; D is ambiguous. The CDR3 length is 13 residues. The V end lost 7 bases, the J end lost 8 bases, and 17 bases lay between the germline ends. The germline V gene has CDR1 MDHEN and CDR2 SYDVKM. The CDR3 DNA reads TGTGCCAGCATCCCCAAACACGGCGGGGGCTACACCTTC. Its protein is CASIPKHGGGYTF.

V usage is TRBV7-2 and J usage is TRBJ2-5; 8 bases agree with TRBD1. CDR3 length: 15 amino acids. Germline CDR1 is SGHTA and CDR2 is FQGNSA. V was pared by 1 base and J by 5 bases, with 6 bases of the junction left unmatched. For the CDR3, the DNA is TGTGCCAGCAGCTTAGGGCGACAGGGGATGGAGACCCAGTACTTC. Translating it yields CASSLGRQGMETQYF.